The 15 T cell receptor beta chains below come from one sample, sequenced in a study of immune cell composition in non-small cell lung cancer. The normal lung sample lay at least 3 cm, and maximally far, from the tumour. This table comes from immunoSEQ multiplex PCR, and its TCRdb copy is limited to in-frame clones, with some not included. Here the sample spans about 5,300 clones, about 88% being singletons. Sequencing was carried out using non-adjacent lung tissue. The receptor set was obtained from a human donor with non-small cell lung cancer. Some clones in this sample may be carry-over from other donors' samples.

V gene TRBV7-3 combines with J gene TRBJ2-1, with TRBD2 matching 9 bases. This CDR3 is built from 16 residues. V dropped 0 bases and J dropped 2; count of bases not matched to a gene: 2. Germline assignment: CDR1 SGHTA and CDR2 FQGTGA. This chain's CDR3 is CASSLTAGGPYNEQFF. CDR3 DNA sequence: TGTGCCAGCAGCTTAACAGCGGGAGGCCCCTACAATGAGCAGTTCTTC.

V is TRBV9 and J is TRBJ2-5; 8 nucleotides align to TRBD1. The germline V gene has CDR1 SGDLS and CDR2 YYNGEE. V shed 4 bases, J shed 6 bases, and the junction held 14 bases outside the gene matches. The CDR3 runs 16 residues. The CDR3 spells CASSNPGQGVWKTQYF. The DNA of the CDR3 is TGTGCCAGCAGCAACCCCGGACAGGGTGTCTGGAAGACCCAGTACTTC.

The V call is TRBV5-4, the J call TRBJ2-7; 7 positions agree with TRBD1. CDR1 SGHNT and CDR2 YYREEE come from the germline V gene (reference sequence). The CDR3 runs 14 residues. V dropped 0 bases and J dropped 2; count of bases not matched to a gene: 2. Here the CDR3 DNA reads TGTGCCAGCAGCTTGGACAGGGGACCCTACGAGCAGTACTTC. This translates into CASSLDRGPYEQYF. The whole variable domain, remainder taken from reference TRBV5-4 and TRBJ2-7, is ETGVTQSPTHLIKTRGQQVTLRCSSQSGHNTVSWYQQALGQGPQFIFQYYREEENGRGNFPPRFSGLQFPNYSSELNVNALELDDSALYLCASSLDRGPYEQYFGPGTRLTVT.

V and J are TRBV6-6 and TRBJ2-3; 7 bases are shared with TRBD2. The junction had 9 bases not matched to a gene; V was cut back by 2 bases and J by 4 bases. The length of the CDR3 is 16 residues. Looked up from germline, CDR1 is MNHNY and CDR2 is SVGAGI (reference sequence). The CDR3 loop is CASSYDFRLAADTQYF. CDR3 coding DNA: TGTGCCAGCAGTTACGACTTTAGACTAGCTGCAGATACGCAGTATTTT.

V is TRBV2 and J is TRBJ2-1; a weak D match, TRBD1 (5 bases). Germline CDR1 reads SNHLY; CDR2 reads FYNNEI. With 6 bases removed from V and 8 bases from J, the gap between germline ends came to 11 bases. CDR3 length equals 12 residues. CDR3 in amino acids: CASSLQGDEQFF. The DNA of the CDR3 is TGTGCCAGCAGCCTCCAGGGTGATGAGCAGTTCTTC.

The rearrangement uses TRBV18 and TRBJ2-3; D possibly corresponds to TRBD1 (6 bases). Germline V gene data show CDR1 as KGHSH and CDR2 as LQKENI. There are 13 residues in the CDR3. Trimming removed 4 bases from V and 5 bases from J, with 10 bases in between. The CDR3 coding sequence is TGTGCCAGCTCACTTACGACAGGAGATACGCAGTATTTT. As protein: CASSLTTGDTQYF.

CDR3 bases: TGTGCCAGCAGTCTAGAATCCGGGGGCACAGATACGCAGTATTTT. Translation: CASSLESGGTDTQYF. The chain links TRBV7-9 to TRBJ2-3; perhaps TRBD2 as D (5 bases). V dropped 6 bases and J dropped 1 base, with 14 bases sitting between them. Per the germline V gene, CDR1 is SEHNR and CDR2 is FQNEAQ (reference sequence). This CDR3 is built from 15 residues.

The chain combines TRBV7-2 with TRBJ2-5; 10 nucleotides align to TRBD2. This CDR3 spans 17 amino acids. The V and J ends lost 5 bases and 2 bases, in that order; junction bases with no gene match: 11. The germline V gene encodes CDR1 SGHTA and CDR2 FQGNSA. CDR3 region: CASSPRGILAGQETQYF. The CDR3, as DNA: TGTGCCAGCAGCCCCAGAGGGATACTAGCGGGACAAGAGACCCAGTACTTC.

The V gene is TRBV11-1, the J gene TRBJ2-2; 9 positions match TRBD2. The germline V gene encodes CDR1 SGHAT and CDR2 FQDESV (reference sequence). This CDR3 spans 16 amino acids. V shed 5 bases, J shed 2 bases, and the junction held 6 bases outside the gene matches. This chain's CDR3 is CASSRGTSLNTGELFF. Written as DNA, the CDR3 is TGTGCCAGCAGCCGCGGGACTAGCTTAAACACCGGGGAGCTGTTTTTT.

The chain recombines TRBV30 with TRBJ2-7; a weak D match, TRBD2 (5 bases). This CDR3 is built from 14 residues. Germline values: CDR1 GTSNPN, CDR2 SVGIG (reference sequence). V lost 0 bases and J lost 0, with 9 bases in between. CDR3 in amino acids: CAWSVGGHSYEQYF. The CDR3 DNA follows: TGTGCCTGGAGTGTGGGCGGGCACTCCTACGAGCAGTACTTC.

V usage is TRBV7-9 and J usage is TRBJ1-6; 7 nucleotides line up with TRBD1. This CDR3 comprises 14 residues. The V gene end was trimmed by 5 bases and the J gene end by 10 bases; junction bases not matched to a gene: 8. Germline V gene data show CDR1 as SEHNR and CDR2 as FQNEAQ (reference sequence). CDR3 DNA: TGTGCCAGCAGCGGACCAGGGGGTGGATCACCCCTCCACTTT. Its translation is CASSGPGGGSPLHF.

V gene TRBV2 combines with J gene TRBJ1-2, with TRBD1 identical over 7 bases. CDR1 and CDR2 from the germline V gene are SNHLY and FYNNEI. J lost 8 bases, V lost 4 bases, and 10 bases had no gene match. There are 14 residues in the CDR3. DNA of the CDR3: TGTGCCAGCAGTGGGTCGGGACAGCCGAACGGCTACACCTTC. Translating it yields CASSGSGQPNGYTF. Drawing the rest from reference TRBV2 and TRBJ1-2, the complete variable domain is EPEVTQTPSHQVTQMGQEVILRCVPISNHLYFYWYRQILGQKVEFLVSFYNNEISEKSEIFDDQFSVERPDGSNFTLKIRSTKLEDSAMYFCASSGSGQPNGYTFGSGTRLTVV.

The CDR3 DNA reads TGTGCCAGCAGCTCTGAGAGGGTCACTGAAGCTTTCTTT. Translating it yields CASSSERVTEAFF. This rearrangement joins TRBV7-8 to TRBJ1-1, with D hard to call. The CDR3 sequence is 13 residues long. Germline V lookup: CDR1 SGHVS, CDR2 FQNEAQ. V lost 4 bases, J lost 4 bases, and 10 bases lay in between.

The J gene is TRBJ2-6, the V gene TRBV5-5; 7 positions agree with TRBD1. The germline V gene encodes CDR1 SGHKS and CDR2 YYEKEE (reference sequence). This CDR3 comprises 15 residues. V shed 4 bases, J shed 7 bases, and the junction held 8 bases outside the gene matches. In DNA form, the CDR3 reads TGTGCCAGCAGCCTTGGACAGGCCAGTGCCAACGTCCTGACTTTC. This gives the protein CASSLGQASANVLTF.

The V gene is TRBV11-2, the J gene TRBJ1-5; tentatively, D is TRBD1 (5 bases). Germline CDR1 SGHAT, CDR2 FQNNGV. V lost 5 bases, J lost 2 bases, and 10 bases lay in between. This CDR3 is built from 14 residues. In nucleotides, the CDR3 is TGTGCCAGCAGCCTATCGACAGGCAATCAGCCCCAGCATTTT. Its translation is CASSLSTGNQPQHF.